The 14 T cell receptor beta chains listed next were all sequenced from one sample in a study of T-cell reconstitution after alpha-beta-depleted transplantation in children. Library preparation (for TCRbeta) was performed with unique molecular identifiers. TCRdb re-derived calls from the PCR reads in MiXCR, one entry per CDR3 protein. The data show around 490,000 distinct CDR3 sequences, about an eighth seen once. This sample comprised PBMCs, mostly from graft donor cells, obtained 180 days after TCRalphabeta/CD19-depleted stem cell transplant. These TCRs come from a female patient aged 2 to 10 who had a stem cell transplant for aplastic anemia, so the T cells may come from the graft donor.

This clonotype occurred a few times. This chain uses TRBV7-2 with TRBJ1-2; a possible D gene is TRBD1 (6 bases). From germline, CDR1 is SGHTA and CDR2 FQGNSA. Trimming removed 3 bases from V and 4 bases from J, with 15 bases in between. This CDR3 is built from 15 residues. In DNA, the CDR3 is TGTGCCAGCAGCTTCCGAGGACTGGGGGCCTATGGCTACACCTTC. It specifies CASSFRGLGAYGYTF.

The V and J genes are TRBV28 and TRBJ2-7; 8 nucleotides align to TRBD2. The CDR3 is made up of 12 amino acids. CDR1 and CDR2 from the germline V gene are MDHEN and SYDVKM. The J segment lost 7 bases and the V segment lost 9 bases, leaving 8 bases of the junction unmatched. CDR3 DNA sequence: TGTGCCAGTAACGGGGGGGGCTATGAGCAGTACTTC. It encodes CASNGGGYEQYF. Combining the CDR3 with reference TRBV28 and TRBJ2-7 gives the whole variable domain DVKVTQSSRYLVKRTGEKVFLECVQDMDHENMFWYRQDPGLGLRLIYFSYDVKMKEKGDIPEGYSVSREKKERFSLILESASTNQTSMYLCASNGGGYEQYFGPGTRLTVT.

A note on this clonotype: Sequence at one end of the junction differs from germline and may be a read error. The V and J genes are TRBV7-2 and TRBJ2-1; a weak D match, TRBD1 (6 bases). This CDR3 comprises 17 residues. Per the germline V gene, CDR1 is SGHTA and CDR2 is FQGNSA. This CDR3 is CASSLAPQGHPNNEQFF. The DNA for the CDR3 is TGTGCCAGCAGCCTAGCCCCACAGGGCCACCCCAACAATGAGCAGTTCTTC.

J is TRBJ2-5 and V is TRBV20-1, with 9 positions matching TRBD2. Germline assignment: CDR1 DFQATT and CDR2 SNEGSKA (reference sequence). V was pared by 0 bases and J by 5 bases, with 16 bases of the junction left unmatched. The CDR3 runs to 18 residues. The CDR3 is CSARDRVLAGRSGETQYF. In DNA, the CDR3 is TGCAGTGCTAGAGATAGGGTGCTAGCGGGAAGGTCTGGGGAGACCCAGTACTTC.

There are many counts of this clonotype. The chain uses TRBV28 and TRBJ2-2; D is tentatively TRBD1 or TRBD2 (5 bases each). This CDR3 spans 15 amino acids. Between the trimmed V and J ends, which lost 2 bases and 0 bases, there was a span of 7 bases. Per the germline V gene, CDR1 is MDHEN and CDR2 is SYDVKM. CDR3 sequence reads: CASSLPGPNTGELFF. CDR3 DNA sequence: TGTGCCAGCAGTTTACCGGGACCGAACACCGGGGAGCTGTTTTTT.

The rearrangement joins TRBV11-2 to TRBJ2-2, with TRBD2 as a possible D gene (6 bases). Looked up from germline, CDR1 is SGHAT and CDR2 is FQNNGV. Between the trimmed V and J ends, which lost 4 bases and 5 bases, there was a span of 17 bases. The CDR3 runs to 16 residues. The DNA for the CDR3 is TGTGCCAGCAGCTCCAAACGGAGGGTCAATACCGGGGAGCTGTTTTTT. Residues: CASSSKRRVNTGELFF.

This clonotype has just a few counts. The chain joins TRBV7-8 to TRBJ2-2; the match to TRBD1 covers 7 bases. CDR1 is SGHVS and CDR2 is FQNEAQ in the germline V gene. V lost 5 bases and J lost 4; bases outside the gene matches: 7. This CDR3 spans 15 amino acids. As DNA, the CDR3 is TGTGCCAGCAGCCAAACAGGGGCTGCCACCGGGGAGCTGTTTTTT. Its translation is CASSQTGAATGELFF.

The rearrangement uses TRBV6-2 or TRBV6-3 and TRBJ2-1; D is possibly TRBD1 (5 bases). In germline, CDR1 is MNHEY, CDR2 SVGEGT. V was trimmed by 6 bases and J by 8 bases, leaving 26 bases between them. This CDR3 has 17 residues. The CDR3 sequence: CASSRLLGQPKTHEQFF. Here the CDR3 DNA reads TGTGCCAGCAGCCGACTCCTGGGGCAACCTAAGACCCATGAGCAGTTCTTC.

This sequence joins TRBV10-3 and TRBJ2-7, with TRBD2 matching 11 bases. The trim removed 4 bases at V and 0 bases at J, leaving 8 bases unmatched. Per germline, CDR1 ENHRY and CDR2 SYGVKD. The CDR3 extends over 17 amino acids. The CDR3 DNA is TGTGCCATCAGTGGCGGGACTAGCGGTTTGAGCTCCTACGAGCAGTACTTC. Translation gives CAISGGTSGLSSYEQYF.

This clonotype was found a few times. The CDR3 nucleotides read TGTGCCAGCAGCTCGGACAGGACCATAGAACAGCCCCAGCATTTT. The encoded protein is CASSSDRTIEQPQHF. The V call is TRBV7-2, the J call TRBJ1-5; 7 positions match TRBD1. Unmatched junction bases numbered 10, after V lost 4 bases and J lost 7 bases. Germline CDR1 is SGHTA and CDR2 is FQGNSA. This CDR3 contains 15 residues. Full variable domain (outside the CDR3, taken from reference TRBV7-2 and TRBJ1-5): GAGVSQSPSNKVTEKGKDVELRCDPISGHTALYWYRQSLGQGLEFLIYFQGNSAPDKSGLPSDRFSAERTGGSVSTLTIQRTQQEDSAVYLCASSSDRTIEQPQHFGDGTRLSIL.

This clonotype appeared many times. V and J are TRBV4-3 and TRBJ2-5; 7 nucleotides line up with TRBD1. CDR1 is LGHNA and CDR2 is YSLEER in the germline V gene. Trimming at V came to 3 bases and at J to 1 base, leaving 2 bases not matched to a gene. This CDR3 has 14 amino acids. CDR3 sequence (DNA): TGCGCCAGCAGCCAGGGACAGTTCCAAGAGACCCAGTACTTC. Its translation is CASSQGQFQETQYF.

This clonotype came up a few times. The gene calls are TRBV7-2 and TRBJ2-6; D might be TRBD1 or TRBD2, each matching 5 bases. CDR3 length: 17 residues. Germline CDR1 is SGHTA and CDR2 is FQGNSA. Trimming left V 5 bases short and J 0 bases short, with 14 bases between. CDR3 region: CASSIRDPRSGANVLTF. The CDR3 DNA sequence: TGTGCCAGCAGCATCCGGGACCCTCGCTCTGGGGCCAACGTCCTGACTTTC.

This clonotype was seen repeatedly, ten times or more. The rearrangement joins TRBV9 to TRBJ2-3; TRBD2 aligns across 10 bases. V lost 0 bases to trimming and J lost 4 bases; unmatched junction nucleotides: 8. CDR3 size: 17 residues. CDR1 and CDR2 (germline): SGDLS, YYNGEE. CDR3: CASSVVGSGRNSDTQYF. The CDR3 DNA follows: TGTGCCAGCAGCGTAGTCGGTAGCGGGAGGAACTCAGATACGCAGTATTTT.

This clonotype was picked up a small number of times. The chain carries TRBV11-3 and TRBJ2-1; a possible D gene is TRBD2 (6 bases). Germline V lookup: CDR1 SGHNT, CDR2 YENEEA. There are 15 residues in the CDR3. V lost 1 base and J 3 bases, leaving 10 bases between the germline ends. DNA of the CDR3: TGTGCCAGCAGCTTAGCGGGACTCTACTACAATGAGCAGTTCTTC. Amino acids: CASSLAGLYYNEQFF. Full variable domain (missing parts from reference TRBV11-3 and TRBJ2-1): EAGVVQSPRYKIIEKKQPVAFWCNPISGHNTLYWYLQNLGQGPELLIRYENEEAVDDSQLPKDRFSAERLKGVDSTLKIQPAELGDSAVYLCASSLAGLYYNEQFFGPGTRLTVL.